One and the same sample provided the 21 T cell receptor beta chains below, sequenced in a study of cytomegalovirus exposure and HLA in healthy donors. Clones were read by immunoSEQ multiplex PCR, and TCRdb kept only the in-frame ones, dropping some. This sample yields about 120,000 clones, of which 88% are seen a single time; over 6% belongs to the top ten. Specimen: PBMCs. The receptors were sampled from a woman between 18 and 30 years old in good health and CMV-seropositive.

The rearrangement links TRBV4-1 to TRBJ1-4; 12 bases align to TRBD1. The CDR3 consists of 19 residues. J was trimmed by 6 bases and V by 4 bases; bases with no gene match: 15. Germline-derived CDR1 and CDR2 are MGHRA and YSYEKL. DNA for the CDR3: TGCGCCAGCAGCCGGAAGCCGGGACAGGGGGCCCCTTGGGATGAAAAACTGTTTTTT. As protein: CASSRKPGQGAPWDEKLFF.

Only a few counts were recorded for this clone. The V call is TRBV19, the J call TRBJ1-5; 7 bases align to TRBD1. V lost 6 bases to trimming and J lost 0 bases; unmatched junction nucleotides: 8. CDR1 and CDR2 from the germline V gene are LNHDA and SQIVND (reference sequence). The CDR3 is 16 amino acids. CDR3 coding DNA: TGTGCCAGTAGGACAGGGATTGGATATAGCAATCAGCCCCAGCATTTT. It codes for CASRTGIGYSNQPQHF.

The chain joins TRBV29-1 to TRBJ2-1; D is possibly TRBD2 (6 bases). The germline V gene encodes CDR1 SQVTM and CDR2 ANQGSEA. V lost 0 bases, J lost 7 bases, and 16 bases lay in between. CDR3 length: 15 amino acids. CDR3 in amino acids: CSVEDTGVGANEQFF. CDR3 nucleotide sequence: TGCAGCGTTGAAGATACGGGGGTAGGGGCGAATGAGCAGTTCTTC.

This rearrangement joins TRBV9 to TRBJ2-7; possible D gene TRBD1, 6 bases. CDR1 is SGDLS and CDR2 is YYNGEE in the germline V gene. V was trimmed by 0 bases and J by 6 bases, leaving 16 bases between them. The CDR3 loop spans 15 amino acids. The CDR3 DNA reads as TGTGCCAGCAGCGTAGAAGCTACAGGGTATGGCGAGCAGTACTTC. This gives the protein CASSVEATGYGEQYF.

This CDR3 reads CAWSSGGGGYTF. CDR3 in DNA: TGTGCCTGGAGTTCAGGGGGCGGTGGCTACACCTTC. This chain uses TRBV30 with TRBJ1-2; 8 bases line up with TRBD1. The CDR3 length is 12 residues. The J segment lost 7 bases and the V segment lost 2 bases, leaving 3 bases of the junction unmatched. Germline loops: CDR1 GTSNPN, CDR2 SVGIG (reference sequence).

This chain joins TRBV15 and TRBJ2-5; TRBD2 matches at 7 bases. V gave up 5 bases and J gave up 5 bases; unmatched junction bases: 8. CDR3 length: 14 amino acids. CDR1 is LNHNV and CDR2 is YYDKDF in the germline V gene (reference sequence). This CDR3 reads CATSLFGGSETQYF. DNA for the CDR3: TGTGCCACCAGCTTATTCGGGGGGAGCGAGACCCAGTACTTC.

V gene TRBV6-5 combines with J gene TRBJ1-1; perhaps TRBD1 as D (5 bases). Trimming took off 6 bases at V and 2 bases at J, with 13 bases between the two ends. Germline CDR1 reads MNHEY; CDR2 reads SVGAGI. This CDR3 has 14 residues. The CDR3 coding sequence is TGTGCCAGCAGCCCCCAGGGTTTTAACACTGAAGCTTTCTTT. Translating it yields CASSPQGFNTEAFF.

The rearrangement uses TRBV27 and TRBJ2-7; D is unresolved. CDR3 length: 15 amino acids. From germline, CDR1 is MNHEY and CDR2 SMNVEV (reference sequence). V lost 0 bases to trimming and J lost 6 bases, with 15 bases between them. CDR3 coding DNA: TGTGCCAGCAGTTTATCGTCTCCCGTTGTAGCCGAGCAGTACTTC. This translates into CASSLSSPVVAEQYF.

This clone was found once. J is TRBJ2-6 and V is TRBV6-5, with D uncertain. The CDR3 contains 14 residues. The V gene lost 6 bases and the J gene lost 0 bases, with 6 bases spanning the gap. Germline CDR1 MNHEY, CDR2 SVGAGI. CDR3 amino acids: CASRRISGANVLTF. The CDR3 DNA is TGTGCCAGCAGGCGAATCTCTGGGGCCAACGTCCTGACTTTC.

This clone has only one observation. This sequence joins TRBV30 and TRBJ2-7, with a possible D match to TRBD2 (5 bases). The length of the CDR3 is 11 residues. Germline V CDR1 and CDR2: GTSNPN, SVGIG (reference sequence). Trimming stripped 0 bases from V and 6 bases from J, with 6 bases between. The CDR3 DNA sequence: TGTGCCTGGAGTGTTCGGGGCGAGCAGTACTTC. Amino acids: CAWSVRGEQYF.

V and J are TRBV7-2 and TRBJ2-1; 10 bases fit TRBD2. Germline trimming cut 1 base from V and 7 bases from J; bases unmatched to any gene: 16. The CDR3 loop spans 19 amino acids. The germline V gene encodes CDR1 SGHTA and CDR2 FQGNSA. In DNA, the CDR3 is TGTGCCAGCAGCTTAGGGAGTCTAGCGGGAGTTGGGGTGGGGAATGAGCAGTTCTTC. Amino acids: CASSLGSLAGVGVGNEQFF.

The rearrangement uses TRBV7-3 and TRBJ1-1, with unresolved D. Germline lookup yields CDR1 SGHTA and CDR2 FQGTGA. The CDR3 sequence is 14 residues long. Trimming left V 5 bases short and J 3 bases short, with 13 bases between. CDR3 nucleotides: TGTGCCAGCAGCCTAGGGAGTTGGGACACTGAAGCTTTCTTT. Translation gives CASSLGSWDTEAFF.

The chain joins TRBV6-7 to TRBJ2-7, with 13 bases that match TRBD2. TRBV6-7 is an ORF, and what it does is uncertain. The J segment lost 2 bases and the V segment lost 5 bases, leaving 3 bases of the junction unmatched. The CDR3 covers 15 residues. This chain's CDR3 is CASSRTSGRPYEQYF. The CDR3 nucleotides read TGTGCCAGCAGTCGGACTAGCGGGAGACCCTACGAGCAGTACTTC.

The chain links TRBV7-9 to TRBJ1-3; D remains unclear. The germline V gene has CDR1 SEHNR and CDR2 FQNEAQ (reference sequence). This CDR3 comprises 13 residues. V was shortened by 1 base and J by 4 bases, with 5 bases between the two germline ends. The CDR3 protein is CASSLGRGNTIYF. In nucleotides, the CDR3 is TGTGCCAGCAGCTTAGGCAGGGGAAACACCATATATTTT.

The rearrangement uses TRBV7-3 and TRBJ2-3, with D tentatively TRBD1 (5 bases). Trimming pared 4 bases from V and 2 bases from J, leaving 13 bases between. The CDR3 sequence is 15 residues long. The V gene's germline CDR1 is SGHTA and CDR2 FQGTGA. DNA of the CDR3: TGTGCCAGCAGCTCGTGGGCAGGGTCCACAGATACGCAGTATTTT. Translation: CASSSWAGSTDTQYF.

This chain links TRBV4-3 with TRBJ2-1; D possibly corresponds to TRBD1 (5 bases). The CDR3 extends over 16 amino acids. CDR1 is LGHNA and CDR2 is YSLEER in the germline V gene. Between the trimmed V and J ends, which lost 0 bases and 8 bases, there was a span of 17 bases. This CDR3 reads CASSQDKRAGLDEQFF. CDR3 sequence (DNA): TGCGCCAGCAGCCAAGATAAAAGGGCAGGGCTCGATGAGCAGTTCTTC.

This clone was observed once. The chain is built from TRBV29-1 and TRBJ1-1; a weak D match, TRBD1 (6 bases). CDR1 and CDR2 from the germline V gene are SQVTM and ANQGSEA. There are 13 residues in the CDR3. With 7 bases removed from V and 4 bases from J, the gap between germline ends came to 16 bases. CDR3 residues: CSGRQETFTEAFF. In DNA form, the CDR3 reads TGCAGCGGCAGACAGGAGACCTTCACTGAAGCTTTCTTT.

The chain carries TRBV10-3 and TRBJ1-1, with D maybe TRBD1 (5 bases). Trimming took off 7 bases at V and 2 bases at J, with 17 bases between the two ends. The CDR3 sequence is 15 residues long. Germline CDR1 ENHRY, CDR2 SYGVKD. DNA for the CDR3: TGTGCCATCACTACCCGAGGAGGGGCAAACACTGAAGCTTTCTTT. This translates into CAITTRGGANTEAFF.

The J gene is TRBJ2-2, the V gene TRBV5-1; tentative D call: TRBD2 (6 bases). CDR1 and CDR2 from the germline V gene are SGHRS and YFSETQ. Trimming stripped 4 bases from V and 6 bases from J, with 16 bases between. There are 15 residues in the CDR3. The CDR3 region is CASSAGDSSPGELFF. The CDR3 DNA reads as TGCGCCAGCAGCGCCGGGGACTCGAGTCCCGGGGAGCTGTTTTTT.

The chain has TRBV7-9 and TRBJ1-3; 7 nucleotides align to TRBD1. With 6 bases clipped from V and 0 bases from J, the junction kept 5 bases outside the gene matches. Germline V gene data show CDR1 as SEHNR and CDR2 as FQNEAQ (reference sequence). The length of the CDR3 is 15 residues. CDR3 coding DNA: TGTGCCAGCAGTCTCGACAGGGTCTCTGGAAACACCATATATTTT. It is translated as CASSLDRVSGNTIYF. Based on the CDR3 plus reference TRBV7-9 and TRBJ1-3, the full variable domain is DTGVSQNPRHKITKRGQNVTFRCDPISEHNRLYWYRQTLGQGPEFLTYFQNEAQLEKSRLLSDRFSAERPKGSFSTLEIQRTEQGDSAMYLCASSLDRVSGNTIYFGEGSWLTVV.

A note on this clone: This CDR3 is also generated by other DNA sequences in the sample. The chain combines TRBV2 with TRBJ2-3; D is undetermined. CDR1 and CDR2 (germline): SNHLY, FYNNEI. This CDR3 has 11 amino acids. V gave up 6 bases and J gave up 2 bases, with 3 bases separating them. CDR3 region: CASSLTDTQYF. The CDR3 DNA reads as TGTGCCAGCAGCCTCACAGATACGCAGTATTTT.